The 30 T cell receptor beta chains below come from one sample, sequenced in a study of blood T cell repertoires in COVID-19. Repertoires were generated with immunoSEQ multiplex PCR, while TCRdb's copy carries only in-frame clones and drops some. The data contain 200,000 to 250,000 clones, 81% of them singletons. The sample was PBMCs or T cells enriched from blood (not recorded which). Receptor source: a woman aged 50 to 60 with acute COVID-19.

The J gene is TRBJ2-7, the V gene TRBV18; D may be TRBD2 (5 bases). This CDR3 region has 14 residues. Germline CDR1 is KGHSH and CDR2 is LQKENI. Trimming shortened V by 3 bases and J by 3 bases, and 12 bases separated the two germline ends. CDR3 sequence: CASSPRTGLYEQYF. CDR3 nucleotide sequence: TGTGCCAGCTCACCTAGGACCGGACTCTACGAGCAGTACTTC.

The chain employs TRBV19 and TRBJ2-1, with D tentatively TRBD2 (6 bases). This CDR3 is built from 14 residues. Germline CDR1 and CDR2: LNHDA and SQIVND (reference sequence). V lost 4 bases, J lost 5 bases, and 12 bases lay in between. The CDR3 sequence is CASSKTGVNNEQFF. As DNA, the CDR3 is TGTGCCAGTAGTAAGACGGGGGTTAACAATGAGCAGTTCTTC.

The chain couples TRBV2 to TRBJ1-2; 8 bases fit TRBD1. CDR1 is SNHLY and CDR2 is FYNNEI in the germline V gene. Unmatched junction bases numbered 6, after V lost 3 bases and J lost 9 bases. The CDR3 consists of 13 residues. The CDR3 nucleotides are TGTGCCAGCAGTGAGGCACAGGGGGGCCGCTACACCTTC. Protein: CASSEAQGGRYTF.

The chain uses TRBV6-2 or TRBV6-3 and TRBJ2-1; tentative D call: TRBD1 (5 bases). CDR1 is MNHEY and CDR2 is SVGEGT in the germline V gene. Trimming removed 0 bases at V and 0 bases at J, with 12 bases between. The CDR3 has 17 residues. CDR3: CASSYSKVGPSYNEQFF. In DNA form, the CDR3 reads TGTGCCAGCAGTTACTCGAAGGTGGGGCCCTCCTACAATGAGCAGTTCTTC.

CDR3 coding DNA: TGTGCCAGCAACTATCGTCCCACTGAAGCTTTCTTT. Its translation is CASNYRPTEAFF. The genes are TRBV28 and TRBJ1-1; no reliable D call. This CDR3 region has 12 residues. V shed 7 bases and J shed 4 bases, with 10 bases lying between them. Germline assignment: CDR1 MDHEN and CDR2 SYDVKM.

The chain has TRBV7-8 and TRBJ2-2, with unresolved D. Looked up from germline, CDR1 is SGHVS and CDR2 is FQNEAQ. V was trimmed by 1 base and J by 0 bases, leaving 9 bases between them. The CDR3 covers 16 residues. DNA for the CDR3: TGTGCCAGCAGCTTAGTAGAGACAACGAACACCGGGGAGCTGTTTTTT. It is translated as CASSLVETTNTGELFF.

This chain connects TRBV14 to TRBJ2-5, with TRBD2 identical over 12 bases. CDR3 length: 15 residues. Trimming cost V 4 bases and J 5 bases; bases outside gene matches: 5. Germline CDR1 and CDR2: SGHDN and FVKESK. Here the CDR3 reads CASSPLAGGSETQYF. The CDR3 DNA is TGTGCCAGCAGCCCCCTAGCGGGGGGGTCGGAGACCCAGTACTTC.

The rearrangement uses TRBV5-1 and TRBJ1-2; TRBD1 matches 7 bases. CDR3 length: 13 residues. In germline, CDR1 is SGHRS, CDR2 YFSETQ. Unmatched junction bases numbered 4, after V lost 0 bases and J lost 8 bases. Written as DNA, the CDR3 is TGCGCCAGCAGCTTGGAGGGGGCGCGGGGCTACACCTTC. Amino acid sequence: CASSLEGARGYTF.

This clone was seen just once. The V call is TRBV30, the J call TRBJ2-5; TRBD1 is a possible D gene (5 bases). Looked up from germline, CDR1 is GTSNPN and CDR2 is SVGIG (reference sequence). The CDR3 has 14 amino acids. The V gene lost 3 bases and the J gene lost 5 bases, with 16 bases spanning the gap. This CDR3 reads CAWSAGPLGETQYF. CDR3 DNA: TGTGCCTGGAGCGCAGGGCCCCTTGGGGAGACCCAGTACTTC.

This chain's CDR3 is CASSQFEGVAQHF. The CDR3 DNA reads as TGCGCCAGCAGTCAATTCGAGGGTGTGGCCCAGCATTTT. This chain uses TRBV23-1 with TRBJ1-5, with D unresolved. TRBV23-1 is labeled an ORF, and its function is uncertain. The V end was cut by 1 base, the J end by 11 bases, with 12 bases between. The CDR3 is 13 residues long.

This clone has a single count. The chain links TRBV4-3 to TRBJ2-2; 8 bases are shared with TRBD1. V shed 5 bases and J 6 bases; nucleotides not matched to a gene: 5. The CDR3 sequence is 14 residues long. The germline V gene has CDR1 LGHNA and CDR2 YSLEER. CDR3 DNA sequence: TGCGCCAGCAGCTACACGGACAGGGCCGGGGAGCTGTTTTTT. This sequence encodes CASSYTDRAGELFF.

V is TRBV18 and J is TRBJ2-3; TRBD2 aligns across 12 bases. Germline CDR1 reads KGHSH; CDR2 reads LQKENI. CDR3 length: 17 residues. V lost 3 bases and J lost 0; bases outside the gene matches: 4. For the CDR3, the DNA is TGTGCCAGCTCACCGGAGGGACTAGCGGGTAGCACAGATACGCAGTATTTT. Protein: CASSPEGLAGSTDTQYF.

The CDR3 nucleotides are TGTGCCAGCAGCCAAGAATCAGGGGATCCCTATGGCTACACCTTC. Translating gives CASSQESGDPYGYTF. The chain links TRBV14 to TRBJ1-2; TRBD1 might be the D (6 bases). V lost 0 bases and J lost 4, with 12 bases in between. Germline CDR1 SGHDN, CDR2 FVKESK. The CDR3 covers 15 residues.

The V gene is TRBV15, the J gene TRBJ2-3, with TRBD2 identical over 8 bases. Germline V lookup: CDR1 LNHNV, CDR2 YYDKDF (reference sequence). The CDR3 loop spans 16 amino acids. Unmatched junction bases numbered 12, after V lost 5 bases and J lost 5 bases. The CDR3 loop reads CATSQSGSGVGDTQYF. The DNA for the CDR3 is TGTGCCACCAGCCAAAGCGGGAGTGGTGTGGGAGATACGCAGTATTTT. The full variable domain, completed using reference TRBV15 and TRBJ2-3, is DAMVIQNPRYQVTQFGKPVTLSCSQTLNHNVMYWYQQKSSQAPKLLFHYYDKDFNNEADTPDNFQSRRPNTSFCFLDIRSPGLGDTAMYLCATSQSGSGVGDTQYFGPGTRLTVL.

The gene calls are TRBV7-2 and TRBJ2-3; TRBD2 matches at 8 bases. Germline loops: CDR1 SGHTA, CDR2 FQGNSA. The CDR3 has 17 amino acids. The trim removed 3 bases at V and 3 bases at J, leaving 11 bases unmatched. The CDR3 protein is CASSLGYPREATDTQYF. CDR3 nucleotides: TGTGCCAGCAGCTTGGGGTATCCGCGGGAGGCGACAGATACGCAGTATTTT.

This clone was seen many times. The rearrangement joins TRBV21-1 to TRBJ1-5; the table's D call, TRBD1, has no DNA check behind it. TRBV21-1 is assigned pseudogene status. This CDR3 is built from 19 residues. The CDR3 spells CASSKVDLGASNGNQPQHF. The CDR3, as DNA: TGTGCCAGCAGCAAAGTGGACCTAGGGGCAAGTAACGGCAATCAGCCCCAGCATTTT.

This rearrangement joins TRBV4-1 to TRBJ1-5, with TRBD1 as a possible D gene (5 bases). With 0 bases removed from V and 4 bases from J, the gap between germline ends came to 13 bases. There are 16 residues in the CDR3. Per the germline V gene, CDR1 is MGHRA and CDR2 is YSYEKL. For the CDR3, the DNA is TGCGCCAGCAGCCAAGATGGTTGGGGGGTTAATCAGCCCCAGCATTTT. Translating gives CASSQDGWGVNQPQHF.

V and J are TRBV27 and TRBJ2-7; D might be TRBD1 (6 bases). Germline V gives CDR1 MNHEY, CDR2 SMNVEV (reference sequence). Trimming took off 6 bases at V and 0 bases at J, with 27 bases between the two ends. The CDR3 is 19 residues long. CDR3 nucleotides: TGTGCCAGCAGCACTCCCCCCTATAAAGCAGGGGTTCCCTCCTACGAGCAGTACTTC. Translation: CASSTPPYKAGVPSYEQYF.

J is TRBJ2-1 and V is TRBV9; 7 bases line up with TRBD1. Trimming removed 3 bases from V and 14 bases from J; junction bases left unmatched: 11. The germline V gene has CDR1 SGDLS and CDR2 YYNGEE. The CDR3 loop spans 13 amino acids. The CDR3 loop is CASSATVQGSEFF. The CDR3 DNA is TGTGCCAGCAGCGCAACTGTACAGGGGTCCGAGTTCTTC. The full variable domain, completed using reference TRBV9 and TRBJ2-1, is DSGVTQTPKHLITATGQRVTLRCSPRSGDLSVYWYQQSLDQGLQFLIQYYNGEERAKGNILERFSAQQFPDLHSELNLSSLELGDSALYFCASSATVQGSEFFGPGTRLTVL.

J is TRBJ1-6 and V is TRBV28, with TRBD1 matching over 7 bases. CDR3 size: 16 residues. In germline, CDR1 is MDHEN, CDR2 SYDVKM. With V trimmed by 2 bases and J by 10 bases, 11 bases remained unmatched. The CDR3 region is CASSLERQGSGSPLHF. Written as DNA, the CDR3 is TGTGCCAGCAGTTTAGAGAGACAGGGAAGTGGATCACCCCTCCACTTT.

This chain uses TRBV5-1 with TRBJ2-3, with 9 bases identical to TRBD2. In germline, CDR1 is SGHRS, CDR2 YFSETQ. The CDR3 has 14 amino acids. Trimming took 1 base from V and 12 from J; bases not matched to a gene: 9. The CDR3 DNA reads TGCGCCAGCAGCTTGTCGGTAGCGGGGGATTCACAGTATTTT. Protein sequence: CASSLSVAGDSQYF.

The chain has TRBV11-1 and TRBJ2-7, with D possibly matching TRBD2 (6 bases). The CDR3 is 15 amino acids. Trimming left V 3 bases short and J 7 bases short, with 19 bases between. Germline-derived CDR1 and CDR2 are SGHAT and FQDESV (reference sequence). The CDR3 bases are TGTGCCAGCAGCTTGGGTGCCGTCATGGCGGGGGAGCAGTACTTC. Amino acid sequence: CASSLGAVMAGEQYF.

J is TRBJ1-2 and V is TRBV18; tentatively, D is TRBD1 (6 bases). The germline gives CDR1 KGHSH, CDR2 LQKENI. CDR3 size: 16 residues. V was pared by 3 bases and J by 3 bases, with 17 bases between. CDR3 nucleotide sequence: TGTGCCAGCTCACCCAGCAACAGGGCTGATGACTATGGCTACACCTTC. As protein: CASSPSNRADDYGYTF.

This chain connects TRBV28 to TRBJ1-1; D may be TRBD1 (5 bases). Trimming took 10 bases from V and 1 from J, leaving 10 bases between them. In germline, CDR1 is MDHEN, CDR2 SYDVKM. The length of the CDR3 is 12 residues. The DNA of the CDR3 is TGTGCCACCTTTGGACAGAACACTGAAGCTTTCTTT. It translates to CATFGQNTEAFF.

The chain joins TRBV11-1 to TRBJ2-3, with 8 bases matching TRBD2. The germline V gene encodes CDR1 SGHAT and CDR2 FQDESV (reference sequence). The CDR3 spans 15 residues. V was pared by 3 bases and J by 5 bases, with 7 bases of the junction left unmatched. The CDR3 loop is CASSFSGGPGDTQYF. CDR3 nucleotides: TGTGCCAGCAGCTTCAGCGGGGGACCGGGAGATACGCAGTATTTT. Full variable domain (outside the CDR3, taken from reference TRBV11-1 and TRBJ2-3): EAEVAQSPRYKITEKSQAVAFWCDPISGHATLYWYRQILGQGPELLVQFQDESVVDDSQLPKDRFSAERLKGVDSTLKIQPAELGDSAMYLCASSFSGGPGDTQYFGPGTRLTVL.

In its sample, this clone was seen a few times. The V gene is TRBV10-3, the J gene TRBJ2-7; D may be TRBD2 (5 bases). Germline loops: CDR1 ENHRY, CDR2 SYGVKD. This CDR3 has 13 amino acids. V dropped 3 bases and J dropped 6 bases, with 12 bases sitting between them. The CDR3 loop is CAISDVTRGEQYF. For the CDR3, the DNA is TGTGCCATCAGTGACGTGACCCGGGGCGAGCAGTACTTC.

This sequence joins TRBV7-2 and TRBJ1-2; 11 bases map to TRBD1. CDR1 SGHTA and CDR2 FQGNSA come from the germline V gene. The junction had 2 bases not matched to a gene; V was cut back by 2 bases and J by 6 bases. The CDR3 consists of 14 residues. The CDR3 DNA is TGTGCCAGCAGCTTATGGGGACAGGGGGATGGCTACACCTTC. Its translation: CASSLWGQGDGYTF.

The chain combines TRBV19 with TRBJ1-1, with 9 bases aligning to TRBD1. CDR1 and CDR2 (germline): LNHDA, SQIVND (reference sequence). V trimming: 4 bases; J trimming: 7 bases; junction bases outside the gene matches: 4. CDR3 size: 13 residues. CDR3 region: CASSKGQGSEAFF. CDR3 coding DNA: TGTGCCAGTAGTAAGGGACAGGGAAGTGAAGCTTTCTTT.

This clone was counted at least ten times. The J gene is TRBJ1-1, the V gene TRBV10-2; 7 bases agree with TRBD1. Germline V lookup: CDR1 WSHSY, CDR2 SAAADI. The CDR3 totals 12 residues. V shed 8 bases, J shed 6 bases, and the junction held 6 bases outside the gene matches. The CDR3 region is CASLGGQPEAFF. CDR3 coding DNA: TGCGCCAGCCTAGGGGGACAGCCTGAAGCTTTCTTT.

CDR3 residues: CASRQRRQPQHF. DNA of the CDR3: TGTGCCAGTAGACAGAGAAGACAGCCCCAGCATTTT. The chain carries TRBV19 and TRBJ1-5; no reliable D call. This CDR3 has 12 amino acids. V was pared by 6 bases and J by 7 bases, with 10 bases between. Germline-derived CDR1 and CDR2 are LNHDA and SQIVND (reference sequence).